The rows below give T cell receptor beta chains drawn from one sample of a study of blood T cells in healthy people across ages. TCRdb re-derived calls from the 5' RACE reads in MiXCR, one entry per CDR3 protein. The table lists hundreds of thousands of distinct CDR3 sequences, approximately 49% of them singletons. Sequencing was performed on blood. The source of these receptors is a woman aged 60-75 years in good health. CDR3s include the opening cysteine and the closing phenylalanine or tryptophan. A D gene is named only where the DNA matches it firmly. Where a row states a size, it is once, few, many or the class of an expanded clone; other rows omit it.

TRBV7-9	NA	TRBJ1-4	NA	TGTGCCAGCAGCAATAGCGGAGGAGGAGACGAAAAACTGTTTTTT	CASSNSGGGDEKLFF
TRBV3-1	few	TRBJ2-1	TRBD2	TGTGCCAGCAGCCGGACTAGAGGGTACAACAATGAGCAGTTCTTC	CASSRTRGYNNEQFF
TRBV7-2	few	TRBJ2-1	NA	TGTGCCAGCAGCTTCGCGCCAATATACAATGAGCAGTTCTTC	CASSFAPIYNEQFF
TRBV28	NA	TRBJ1-1	NA	TGTGCCAGCAGTTTTAATTATAAGGGAATAAGAACTGAAGCTTTCTTT	CASSFNYKGIRTEAFF
TRBV4-3	few	TRBJ2-7	NA	TGCGCCAGCAGCCAAGCCGCGGACAGCGGTTCCTACGAGCAGTACTTC	CASSQAADSGSYEQYF
TRBV29-1	NA	TRBJ2-4	NA	TGCAGCGTTGAAGATCTCAGGAAGGGGAACATTCAGTACTTC	CSVEDLRKGNIQYF
TRBV29-1	NA	TRBJ2-5	NA	TGCAGCGTTGAGGCCGGGACACGCTCCTATGAGCGGTACTTC	CSVEAGTRSYERYF
TRBV20-1	NA	TRBJ1-2	NA	TGCAGTGCCAATAGGAACAGTTTAATGAGCGGCTACACCTTC	CSANRNSLMSGYTF
TRBV4-3	medium-sized	TRBJ2-7	TRBD1	TGCGCCAGCAGCCAAGTTAGGGGGCGATACGAGCAGTACTTC	CASSQVRGRYEQYF
TRBV7-2	NA	TRBJ2-7	NA	TGTGCCAGCAATGGTTGGGGTACGGACGAGCAGTACTTC	CASNGWGTDEQYF
TRBV21-1	NA	TRBJ1-1	NA	TGTGCCAGCAGCGGCTACAGGGAGAACACTGAAGCTTTCTTT	CASSGYRENTEAFF
TRBV7-6	NA	TRBJ1-6	NA	TGTGCCAGCAGCATGACAGGAGATAATTCACCCCTCCACTTT	CASSMTGDNSPLHF
TRBV4-3	NA	TRBJ2-1	TRBD2	TGCGCCAGCAGCCGGAGCAGCGGGACTAGAGGCTACAATGAGCAGTTCTTC	CASSRSSGTRGYNEQFF
TRBV12-3/TRBV12-4	NA	TRBJ1-1	NA	TGTGCCAGCAGTTTGGACGGAGATATGAACACTGAAGCTTTCTTT	CASSLDGDMNTEAFF
TRBV10-3	NA	TRBJ2-1	NA	TGTGCCATCAGTGAGTCTGGGCAGTACAATGAGCAGTTCTTC	CAISESGQYNEQFF
TRBV20-1	NA	TRBJ2-1	TRBD2	TGCAGTGCTGGCAGCGGGAGGGGAGCCTACAATGAGCAGTTCTTC	CSAGSGRGAYNEQFF
TRBV12-3/TRBV12-4	few	TRBJ2-3	NA	TGTGCCAGCAGTCCTTACAGGGTATTGGATACGCAGTATTTT	CASSPYRVLDTQYF
TRBV20-1	few	TRBJ2-3	TRBD2	TGCAGTGCTCAAGGGCTAGCGGGGGATACGCAGTATTTT	CSAQGLAGDTQYF
TRBV20-1	NA	TRBJ1-1	NA	TGCAGTGCTAGAGCAATAGGGGGGGCTGAAGCTTTCTTT	CSARAIGGAEAFF
TRBV20-1	NA	TRBJ1-4	NA	TGCAGTGCTAAATTGGCCAGGGATCGAGAAAAACTGTTTTTT	CSAKLARDREKLFF
TRBV28	NA	TRBJ2-5	NA	TGTGCCAGCAGTTTAATCCGGGCTACACAGTACTTC	CASSLIRATQYF
TRBV4-3	few	TRBJ1-2	NA	TGCGCCAGCAGCCAATCCTGGGCAGGGGAAGACTATGGCTACACCTTC	CASSQSWAGEDYGYTF
TRBV20-1	NA	TRBJ1-2	NA	TGCAGTGTCCCCCGGGACAAAGCTAACTATGGCTACACCTTC	CSVPRDKANYGYTF
TRBV12-3/TRBV12-4	NA	TRBJ1-5	NA	TGTGCCAGCACCCTGGGCACCTACGGAAATCAGCCCCAGCATTTT	CASTLGTYGNQPQHF
TRBV7-9	few	TRBJ2-7	NA	TGTGCCAGCAGCCTCGCGGCAGGGGGGTTTGGGACTTACGAGCAGTACTTC	CASSLAAGGFGTYEQYF
TRBV20-1	NA	TRBJ2-3	TRBD2	TGCAGTGCTGCCGCCAGCGGGAGGGTCGCAGATACGCAGTATTTT	CSAAASGRVADTQYF
TRBV20-1	once	TRBJ2-7	TRBD2	TGCAGTGCTGGAGCGGGGGGGGCCTACGAGCAGTACTTC	CSAGAGGAYEQYF
TRBV20-1	NA	TRBJ2-3	NA	TGCAGTGCTAGAGATCCTGCGTTCACTAGCACAGATACGCAGTATTTT	CSARDPAFTSTDTQYF
TRBV6-2/TRBV6-3	few	TRBJ2-7	TRBD2	TGTGCCAGCAGTTACGATTCGGCACTAGCGGGCTACGAGCAGTACTTC	CASSYDSALAGYEQYF
TRBV27	NA	TRBJ2-1	NA	TGTGCCAGCAGTTTATCGTCAGGAGTACCCTACAATGAGCAGTTCTTC	CASSLSSGVPYNEQFF
TRBV20-1	NA	TRBJ2-1	TRBD2	TGCAGTGCTAGAGACTATAGCGGGGTAAGCTCCTACAATGAGCAGTTCTTC	CSARDYSGVSSYNEQFF
TRBV3-1	NA	TRBJ2-3	NA	TGTGCCAGCAGCCAGTTTCCTTTATCTAGCGCAGATACGCAGTATTTT	CASSQFPLSSADTQYF
TRBV10-3	NA	TRBJ2-1	TRBD1	TGTGCCATACAGGGGAGCGGCAATGAGCAGTTCTTC	CAIQGSGNEQFF
TRBV9	few	TRBJ2-6	NA	TGTGCCAGCAGCGGGGGGGACAGCACCCACCAAAACTCTGGGGCCAACGTCCTGACTTTC	CASSGGDSTHQNSGANVLTF
TRBV20-1	few	TRBJ2-1	NA	TGCAGTGCTAGTAGCTATGGAAATGAGCAGTTCTTC	CSASSYGNEQFF
TRBV7-2	NA	TRBJ1-6	NA	TGTGCCAGCAGCTTAGCCGTGAATTCACCCCTCCACTTT	CASSLAVNSPLHF
TRBV11-2	NA	TRBJ2-1	TRBD2	TGTGCCAGCAGCCTCCCAAAGACTAGCTTCAATGAGCAGTTCTTC	CASSLPKTSFNEQFF
TRBV11-2	NA	TRBJ2-7	TRBD2	TGTGCCAGCAGCTCGGAGGGACTAGTACCCTACAATGAGCAGTACTTC	CASSSEGLVPYNEQYF